Presented here are 32 T cell receptor beta chains from one specimen sequenced in a study of vaccination effects on CD4 cells after COVID-19. Clones were sequenced by immunoSEQ multiplex PCR, and TCRdb holds only the in-frame ones, with some missing. The sample has under 40,000 clones; about three quarters are singletons. The antigens these receptors bind are not known. After expansion with viral peptide pools in the ViraFEST assay, antigen-specific CD4+ T cells were sequenced. CD4+ T cell isolation took place after approximately 11 days of culture. Neither prior SARS-CoV-2 infection nor positive nucleocapsid antibodies were present in the vaccine recipients. Sequenced here: CD4+ T cells from PBMCs cultured with HCoV-OC43 spike peptides, sampled before COVID-19 vaccination. Stated subset: HCoV-OC43 spike overlapping peptide pool stimulation. The source of these receptors is a human donor who received a COVID-19 vaccine.

This clone was picked up one time. The chain combines TRBV10-3 with TRBJ1-1; D is unclear. Germline V gives CDR1 ENHRY, CDR2 SYGVKD. This CDR3 is built from 12 residues. Trimming left V 0 bases short and J 5 bases short, with 4 bases between. The CDR3 is CAISESATEAFF. Here the CDR3 DNA reads TGTGCCATCAGTGAGTCAGCTACTGAAGCTTTCTTT.

This chain connects TRBV4-3 to TRBJ1-6, with 7 bases that match TRBD1. This CDR3 comprises 15 residues. Unmatched junction bases numbered 5, after V lost 0 bases and J lost 9 bases. Germline values: CDR1 LGHNA, CDR2 YSLEER. The CDR3, as DNA: TGCGCCAGCAGCCAAGATTTCCAGGGGGTTTCACCCCTCCACTTT. As protein: CASSQDFQGVSPLHF.

The chain has TRBV29-1 and TRBJ2-1, with 7 bases lining up with TRBD1. Germline CDR1 reads SQVTM; CDR2 reads ANQGSEA. CDR3 size: 17 residues. With V trimmed by 1 base and J by 2 bases, 11 bases remained unmatched. CDR3 DNA sequence: TGCAGCGTTGAAGTTCCCGGGACAGTTTGGGCCTACAATGAGCAGTTCTTC. It codes for CSVEVPGTVWAYNEQFF.

This rearrangement joins TRBV27 to TRBJ2-2; D uncertain. From germline, CDR1 is MNHEY and CDR2 SMNVEV (reference sequence). The CDR3 consists of 13 residues. Trimming shortened V by 3 bases and J by 0 bases, and 2 bases separated the two germline ends. The CDR3 loop reads CASSLTNTGELFF. CDR3 sequence (DNA): TGTGCCAGCAGTTTGACGAACACCGGGGAGCTGTTTTTT.

The CDR3 is CASTHDRGNSPLHF. The CDR3 nucleotides read TGTGCCAGCACCCACGACAGGGGGAATTCACCCCTCCACTTT. The chain carries TRBV27 and TRBJ1-6; 9 nucleotides agree with TRBD1. The CDR3 sequence is 14 residues long. The V gene end was trimmed by 7 bases and the J gene end by 7 bases; junction bases not matched to a gene: 5. Germline CDR1 and CDR2: MNHEY and SMNVEV (reference sequence).

The chain uses TRBV4-2 and TRBJ2-1; no definite D call. This CDR3 is built from 14 residues. V lost 4 bases to trimming and J lost 4 bases, with 11 bases between them. Germline V CDR1 and CDR2: LGHNA, YNFKEQ. The DNA for the CDR3 is TGTGCCAGCAGCCCCTCGGTCGAATACAATGAGCAGTTCTTC. This sequence encodes CASSPSVEYNEQFF.

This chain links TRBV7-2 with TRBJ1-5, with D maybe TRBD1 (6 bases). V dropped 5 bases and J dropped 3 bases, with 17 bases sitting between them. This CDR3 region has 16 residues. The germline V gene encodes CDR1 SGHTA and CDR2 FQGNSA. The chain's CDR3 is CASSPGGAGHNQPQHF. DNA of the CDR3: TGTGCCAGCAGCCCCGGGGGGGCAGGGCACAATCAGCCCCAGCATTTT.

This chain links TRBV18 with TRBJ1-2, with D perhaps matching TRBD1 (5 bases). Germline V CDR1 and CDR2: KGHSH, LQKENI. The CDR3 runs 15 residues. Trimming cost V 2 bases and J 7 bases, with 17 bases left between them. The CDR3 bases are TGTGCCAGCTCACCAGAAGCCTTAAACGGGGGTGGCTACACCTTC. Protein sequence: CASSPEALNGGGYTF. Full variable domain (rest looked up from reference TRBV18 and TRBJ1-2): NAGVMQNPRHLVRRRGQEARLRCSPMKGHSHVYWYRQLPEEGLKFMVYLQKENIIDESGMPKERFSAEFPKEGPSILRIQQVVRGDSAAYFCASSPEALNGGGYTFGSGTRLTVV.

This clone has only one observation. CDR3 in DNA: TGTGCCAGCACCAGGACAGTAAACTATGGCTACACCTTC. Translation gives CASTRTVNYGYTF. The chain recombines TRBV28 with TRBJ1-2, with TRBD1 as a possible D gene (6 bases). This CDR3 region has 13 residues. Deletions cut 7 bases from V and 2 bases from J, with 11 bases between. Germline V gene data show CDR1 as MDHEN and CDR2 as SYDVKM.

The chain combines TRBV19 with TRBJ1-2, with 7 bases identical to TRBD1. Looked up from germline, CDR1 is LNHDA and CDR2 is SQIVND (reference sequence). V dropped 6 bases and J dropped 3; count of bases not matched to a gene: 16. The CDR3 is 17 amino acids. The CDR3 loop reads CASRPRYRGADYYGYTF. As DNA, the CDR3 is TGTGCCAGTAGACCTCGCTACAGGGGAGCGGACTACTATGGCTACACCTTC.

V usage is TRBV30 and J usage is TRBJ2-7; D not resolved. V was pared by 5 bases and J by 5 bases, with 13 bases between. This CDR3 spans 12 amino acids. CDR1 is GTSNPN, CDR2 SVGIG, per germline (reference sequence). This chain's CDR3 is CAWAVVWNEQYF. CDR3 nucleotide sequence: TGTGCCTGGGCGGTAGTATGGAACGAGCAGTACTTC.

The chain is built from TRBV2 and TRBJ2-5; no clear D. The V gene's germline CDR1 is SNHLY and CDR2 FYNNEI. The CDR3 runs 11 residues. V lost 7 bases to trimming and J lost 5 bases, with 8 bases between them. CDR3: CASTPRETQYF. The CDR3, as DNA: TGTGCCAGCACTCCCAGGGAGACCCAGTACTTC.

The chain carries TRBV4-3 and TRBJ2-3, with D unclear. The V and J ends lost 0 bases and 6 bases respectively, with 22 bases between them. There are 18 residues in the CDR3. CDR1 is LGHNA and CDR2 is YSLEER in the germline V gene. CDR3 in DNA: TGCGCCAGCAGCCAAGAACCCACAGTCCGGTTCAATCGCGATACGCAGTATTTT. Its protein product is CASSQEPTVRFNRDTQYF.

V is TRBV6-6 and J is TRBJ1-2; the D gene is possibly TRBD1 (5 bases). V was clipped by 4 bases and J by 8 bases, with 14 bases between them. The CDR3 has 13 amino acids. Per the germline V gene, CDR1 is MNHNY and CDR2 is SVGAGI (reference sequence). CDR3 sequence: CASSSQVRGGYTF. Here the CDR3 DNA reads TGTGCCAGCAGTTCACAGGTCCGAGGGGGCTACACCTTC.

There are a few counts of this clone. V is TRBV6-1 and J is TRBJ1-6, with 8 positions matching TRBD1. The germline CDR1 and CDR2 sequences are MNHNS and SASEGT. The CDR3 totals 17 residues. V shed 2 bases and J 8 bases; nucleotides not matched to a gene: 11. CDR3 sequence (DNA): TGTGCCAGCAGTGAATTGTACCGGACAGGGATGGATTCACCCCTCCACTTT. It codes for CASSELYRTGMDSPLHF.

The V and J genes are TRBV5-1 and TRBJ2-7; D uncertain. The CDR3 is 13 amino acids. The V gene lost 4 bases and the J gene lost 3 bases, with 11 bases spanning the gap. The germline CDR1 and CDR2 sequences are SGHRS and YFSETQ. In DNA, the CDR3 is TGCGCCAGCAGCCACGGACCCCTCTACGAGCAGTACTTC. It translates to CASSHGPLYEQYF.

This clone occurred a few times. This chain connects TRBV27 to TRBJ2-7; 10 bases match TRBD1. V lost 8 bases, J lost 4 bases, and 8 bases stayed unmatched. In germline, CDR1 is MNHEY, CDR2 SMNVEV (reference sequence). The CDR3 length is 14 residues. In DNA form, the CDR3 reads TGTGCCAGCCGAAGGGGACAGGGGATTTACGAGCAGTACTTC. This gives the protein CASRRGQGIYEQYF.

In this sample, this clone turned up a few times. The V and J genes are TRBV7-9 and TRBJ2-3; 7 bases line up with TRBD2. Per the germline V gene, CDR1 is SEHNR and CDR2 is FQNEAQ (reference sequence). Trimming at V came to 5 bases and at J to 6 bases, leaving 11 bases not matched to a gene. This CDR3 contains 15 residues. DNA of the CDR3: TGTGCCAGCAGCCTTTCAAGCGGGGTGGTTGATACGCAGTATTTT. Its protein is CASSLSSGVVDTQYF.

The chain combines TRBV6-1 with TRBJ2-7, with D unresolved. Looked up from germline, CDR1 is MNHNS and CDR2 is SASEGT. The germline V and J ends were trimmed by 3 bases and 2 bases, with 8 bases remaining between them. The CDR3 covers 13 residues. The CDR3 region is CASSDHVPYEQYF. As DNA, the CDR3 is TGTGCCAGCAGTGACCACGTCCCCTACGAGCAGTACTTC.

This clone was found a few times. CDR3 sequence: CASSYSTGAHEQYF. In nucleotides, the CDR3 is TGTGCCAGCAGTTACTCCACAGGGGCTCACGAGCAGTACTTC. The V call is TRBV6-6, the J call TRBJ2-7, with 7 nucleotides matching TRBD1. The germline gives CDR1 MNHNY, CDR2 SVGAGI (reference sequence). The junction had 4 bases not matched to a gene; V was cut back by 0 bases and J by 5 bases. The CDR3 extends over 14 amino acids.

This clone has only a few counts. The chain recombines TRBV3-1 (or the pseudogene TRBV3-2) with TRBJ1-6; D is uncertain. Germline V lookup: CDR1 LGHDT, CDR2 YNNKEL (reference sequence). The CDR3 loop spans 13 amino acids. Deletions cut 6 bases from V and 6 bases from J, with 9 bases between. CDR3 residues: CASSLDVNSPLHF. In nucleotides, the CDR3 is TGTGCCAGCAGTCTAGATGTTAATTCACCCCTCCACTTT.

J is TRBJ2-1 and V is TRBV5-1, with D possibly matching TRBD2 (6 bases). The V end lost 3 bases, the J end lost 0 bases, and 13 bases lay between the germline ends. Germline V gene data show CDR1 as SGHRS and CDR2 as YFSETQ. This CDR3 region has 16 residues. CDR3 protein: CASSSGGVSSYNEQFF. CDR3 DNA sequence: TGCGCCAGCAGCTCGGGCGGGGTGAGCTCCTACAATGAGCAGTTCTTC.

The chain joins TRBV2 to TRBJ1-4; TRBD1 is a possible D gene (6 bases). The CDR3 consists of 14 residues. The V end lost 5 bases, the J end lost 4 bases, and 11 bases lay between the germline ends. CDR1 SNHLY and CDR2 FYNNEI come from the germline V gene. Here the CDR3 reads CASSNREGNEKLFF. CDR3 sequence (DNA): TGTGCCAGCAGTAACAGGGAGGGTAATGAAAAACTGTTTTTT.

This CDR3 reads CASSEDYSTDTQYF. For the CDR3, the DNA is TGTGCCAGCAGTGAAGACTATAGCACAGATACGCAGTATTTT. This sequence joins TRBV2 and TRBJ2-3; D uncertain. The V and J ends lost 1 base and 0 bases respectively, with 5 bases between them. Germline V gene sequence: CDR1 SNHLY, CDR2 FYNNEI. The CDR3 length is 14 residues.

This clone occurred once. The chain is built from TRBV29-1 and TRBJ1-2, with 12 bases that match TRBD1. The V gene end was trimmed by 6 bases and the J gene end by 5 bases; junction bases not matched to a gene: 10. CDR1 is SQVTM and CDR2 is ANQGSEA in the germline V gene. The CDR3 is 15 amino acids. The CDR3 spells CSVDWGQGARYGYTF. The CDR3 bases are TGCAGCGTCGATTGGGGACAGGGGGCAAGGTATGGCTACACCTTC.

The J gene is TRBJ1-5, the V gene TRBV7-2; D ambiguous. Germline CDR1 and CDR2: SGHTA and FQGNSA. The CDR3 is 12 amino acids. Trimming removed 5 bases at V and 5 bases at J, with 7 bases between. The CDR3 region is CASSAYDQPQHF. DNA for the CDR3: TGTGCCAGCAGCGCCTATGATCAGCCCCAGCATTTT.

This clone was seen a few times. The J gene is TRBJ1-6, the V gene TRBV5-1; D gene unclear. The CDR3 is made up of 12 amino acids. CDR1 and CDR2 from the germline V gene are SGHRS and YFSETQ. V lost 4 bases and J lost 5, with 4 bases in between. CDR3 nucleotide sequence: TGCGCCAGCAGCGAAAATAATTCACCCCTCCACTTT. Translating it yields CASSENNSPLHF.

The V call is TRBV9, the J call TRBJ2-7; perhaps TRBD1 as D (6 bases). Between the trimmed V and J ends, which lost 0 bases and 10 bases, there was a span of 14 bases. Germline CDR1 is SGDLS and CDR2 is YYNGEE. CDR3 length: 13 amino acids. The CDR3 coding sequence is TGTGCCAGCAGCGTAGGGGATGGGACACGACAGTACTTC. It encodes CASSVGDGTRQYF.

This clone was observed a few times. The CDR3 DNA sequence: TGTGCCAGCAGCTCGGACTTGAACACCGGGGAGCTGTTTTTT. This gives the protein CASSSDLNTGELFF. The chain combines TRBV7-9 with TRBJ2-2, with D possibly TRBD2 on 5 matching bases. Trimming took 4 bases from V and 1 from J, leaving 7 bases between them. The germline CDR1 and CDR2 sequences are SEHNR and FQNEAQ (reference sequence). CDR3 length: 14 residues.

The chain couples TRBV5-1 to TRBJ2-3; possible D gene TRBD1, 6 bases. Trimming took 0 bases from V and 4 from J, leaving 6 bases between them. Germline CDR1 reads SGHRS; CDR2 reads YFSETQ. CDR3 length: 13 residues. The CDR3 DNA is TGCGCCAGCAGCTTGGAGGGGGCAGATACGCAGTATTTT. Residues: CASSLEGADTQYF.

The J gene is TRBJ2-6, the V gene TRBV28; D is undetermined. V was pared by 7 bases and J by 4 bases, with 8 bases between. CDR1 and CDR2 from the germline V gene are MDHEN and SYDVKM. The CDR3 has 13 residues. Here the CDR3 DNA reads TGTGCCAGCAAGCGTTGGGGGGCCAACGTCCTGACTTTC. Translation: CASKRWGANVLTF.

The J gene is TRBJ1-3, the V gene TRBV6-1, with D perhaps TRBD1 (5 bases). CDR3 length: 12 residues. The ends were cut back, 1 base at V and 11 bases at J, with 9 bases in the middle. Looked up from germline, CDR1 is MNHNS and CDR2 is SASEGT. The CDR3 loop reads CASSEGQLAIYF. The CDR3 bases are TGTGCCAGCAGTGAAGGACAGCTCGCCATATATTTT.